The rows below give T cell receptor beta chains drawn from one sample of a study of control samples from healthy donors and cancer patients. Only in-frame clones appear in the TCRdb table, and some are missing; sequencing was by immunoSEQ multiplex PCR. Of around 130,000 clones listed, 85% to 90% are singletons. Sample: blood. All receptors derive from a young man in good health. CDR3s include the opening cysteine and the closing phenylalanine or tryptophan. A D gene is named only where the DNA matches it firmly. Only some rows state a clone size, as once, few, many or a class for expanded clones.

clone_size	v_call	j_call	d_call	cdr3_nt	cdr3_aa
NA	TRBV18	TRBJ1-1	NA	TGTGCCAGCTCACCACCTAACACCGAGGCGGAAGCTTTCTTT	CASSPPNTEAEAFF
NA	TRBV5-1	TRBJ1-4	NA	TGCGCCAGCAGCTTGGACAGGCCAATTTCAACTAATGAAAAACTGTTTTTT	CASSLDRPISTNEKLFF
once	TRBV5-1	TRBJ1-6	TRBD1	TGCGCCAGCAGCTTAGGACAGGGGAATTCACCCCTCCACTTT	CASSLGQGNSPLHF
NA	TRBV5-6	TRBJ1-2	NA	TGTGCCAGCAGCTTGGGGACCCTAAACTATGGCTACACCTTC	CASSLGTLNYGYTF
NA	TRBV19	TRBJ1-4	TRBD1	TGTGCCAGTACCACACTCTACGGACAGGGCTATAATGAAAAACTGTTTTTT	CASTTLYGQGYNEKLFF
NA	TRBV27	TRBJ1-1	NA	TGTGCCAGCAGTTTATCCCGGGGGACTGAAGCTTTCTTT	CASSLSRGTEAFF
NA	TRBV3-1/TRBV3-2	TRBJ1-3	NA	TGTGCCAGCAGCCCCCCCGGGGGGGTGGGGACCTATTTT	CASSPPGGVGTYF
NA	TRBV5-1	TRBJ2-7	TRBD1	TGCGCCAGCAGCTCTCCCGGGACAGGTGCCTACTCCTACGAGCAGTACTTC	CASSSPGTGAYSYEQYF
NA	TRBV27	TRBJ1-2	TRBD1	TGTGCCAGCAGTTTATCGAGCACCGGACAGGGGAACTATGGCTACACCTTC	CASSLSSTGQGNYGYTF
NA	TRBV6-1	TRBJ1-5	TRBD1	TGTGCCAGCAGTGAATTCGGACAGGGGCATCAGCCCCAGCATTTT	CASSEFGQGHQPQHF
NA	TRBV2	TRBJ2-2	NA	TGTGCCAGCAGCTACATCAGAGGGACCGCCCAGACCGGGGAGCTGTTTTTT	CASSYIRGTAQTGELFF
NA	TRBV14	TRBJ1-1	NA	TGTGCCAGCAGCCTAGGGACCAACACTGAAGCTTTCTTT	CASSLGTNTEAFF
NA	TRBV29-1	TRBJ1-1	TRBD1	TGCAGCGTTACAACAGGGGGCCTGAACACTGAAGCTTTCTTT	CSVTTGGLNTEAFF
NA	TRBV12-3/TRBV12-4	TRBJ2-1	TRBD1	TGTGCCAGCAGTTACCGGACAGGGGGGCAGTTCTTC	CASSYRTGGQFF
NA	TRBV6-4	TRBJ1-2	NA	TGTGCCAGCAGTGAGACTTATAGCGGCTATGGCTACACCTTC	CASSETYSGYGYTF
once	TRBV5-1	TRBJ2-1	TRBD1	TGCGCCAGCAGCTACAGACAGGGGGCTTTTCGGGAGCAGTTCTTC	CASSYRQGAFREQFF
NA	TRBV18	TRBJ2-7	NA	TGTGCCAGCTCACCGGCCAGGTACGAGCAGTACTTC	CASSPARYEQYF
NA	TRBV14	TRBJ2-1	NA	TGTGCCAGCAGCCAAGTAATCAGACACAGGGATAGCAATGAGCAGTTCTTC	CASSQVIRHRDSNEQFF
NA	TRBV19	TRBJ1-5	NA	TGTGCCAGTAGTATAAACACATATAGCAATCAGCCCCAGCATTTT	CASSINTYSNQPQHF
NA	TRBV5-1	TRBJ2-1	TRBD1	TGCGCCAGCAGCTCGACAGGGGAGCAGTTCTTC	CASSSTGEQFF
NA	TRBV12-3/TRBV12-4	TRBJ1-2	NA	TGTGCCAGCAGTTTATCGGGGGGGCGAGGCTACACCTTC	CASSLSGGRGYTF
once	TRBV10-2	TRBJ1-5	NA	TGCGCCAGCAGTGCTGAGGGTGGTCAGCCCCAGCATTTT	CASSAEGGQPQHF
NA	TRBV10-3	TRBJ1-1	TRBD1	TGTGCCATCAGTGAAGGACAGGCGAACACTGAAGCTTTCTTT	CAISEGQANTEAFF
NA	TRBV24-1	TRBJ2-1	NA	TGTGCCACCAGTGATTTGGGGGCTAACAATGAGCAGTTCTTC	CATSDLGANNEQFF
NA	TRBV5-8	TRBJ1-5	NA	TGTGCCAGCAGCTCCTCAGGGAAAGGACAGCCCCAGCATTTT	CASSSSGKGQPQHF
NA	TRBV18	TRBJ2-5	NA	TGTGCCAGCTCACGACTAGGAAATAGAGAAGAGACCCAGTACTTC	CASSRLGNREETQYF
NA	TRBV5-1	TRBJ2-1	TRBD1	TGCGCCAGCAGCTTTCCGGGACAGGGGAAAAGTGAGCAGTTCTTC	CASSFPGQGKSEQFF